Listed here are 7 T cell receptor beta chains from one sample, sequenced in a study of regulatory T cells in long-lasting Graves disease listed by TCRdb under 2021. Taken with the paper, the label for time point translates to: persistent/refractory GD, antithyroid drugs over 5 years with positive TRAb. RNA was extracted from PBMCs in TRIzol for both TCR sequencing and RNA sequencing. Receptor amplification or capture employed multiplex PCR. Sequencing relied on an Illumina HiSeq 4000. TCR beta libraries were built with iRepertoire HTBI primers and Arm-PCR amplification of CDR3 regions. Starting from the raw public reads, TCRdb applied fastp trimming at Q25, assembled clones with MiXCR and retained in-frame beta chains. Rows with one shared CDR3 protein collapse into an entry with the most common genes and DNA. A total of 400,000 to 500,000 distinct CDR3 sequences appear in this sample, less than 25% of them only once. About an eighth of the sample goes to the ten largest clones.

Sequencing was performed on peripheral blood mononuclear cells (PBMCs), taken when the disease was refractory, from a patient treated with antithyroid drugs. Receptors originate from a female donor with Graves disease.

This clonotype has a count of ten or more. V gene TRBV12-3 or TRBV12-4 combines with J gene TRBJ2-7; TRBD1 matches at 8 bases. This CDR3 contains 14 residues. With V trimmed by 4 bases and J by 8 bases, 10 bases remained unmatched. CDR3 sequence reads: CASSWTGSTMKQYF. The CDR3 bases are TGTGCCAGCAGTTGGACAGGGTCAACTATGAAGCAGTACTTC.

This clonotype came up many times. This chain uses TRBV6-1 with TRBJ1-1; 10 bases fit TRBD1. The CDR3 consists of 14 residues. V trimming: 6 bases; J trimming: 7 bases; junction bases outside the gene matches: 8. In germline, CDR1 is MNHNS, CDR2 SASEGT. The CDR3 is CASRRTGGQDEAFF. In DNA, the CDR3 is TGTGCCAGCAGGAGGACAGGGGGGCAGGATGAAGCTTTCTTT.

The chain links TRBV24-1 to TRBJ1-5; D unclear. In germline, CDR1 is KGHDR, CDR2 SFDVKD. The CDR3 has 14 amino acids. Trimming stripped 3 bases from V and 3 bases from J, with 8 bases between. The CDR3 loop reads CATSDRRHNQPQHF. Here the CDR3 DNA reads TGTGCCACCAGTGATAGGAGGCACAATCAGCCCCAGCATTTT.

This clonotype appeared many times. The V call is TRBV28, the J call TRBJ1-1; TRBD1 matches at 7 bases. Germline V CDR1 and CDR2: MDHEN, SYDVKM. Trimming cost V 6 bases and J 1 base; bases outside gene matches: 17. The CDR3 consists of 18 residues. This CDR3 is CASSLTGSFGRANTEAFF. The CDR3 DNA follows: TGTGCCAGCAGCTTGACAGGGTCGTTTGGGAGGGCGAACACTGAAGCTTTCTTT.

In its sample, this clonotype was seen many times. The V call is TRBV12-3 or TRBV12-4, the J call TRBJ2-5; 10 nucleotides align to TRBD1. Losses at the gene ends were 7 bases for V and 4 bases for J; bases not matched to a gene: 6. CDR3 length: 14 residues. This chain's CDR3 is CASNPGQGRETQYF. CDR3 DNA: TGTGCCAGCAACCCGGGACAGGGGCGAGAGACCCAGTACTTC.

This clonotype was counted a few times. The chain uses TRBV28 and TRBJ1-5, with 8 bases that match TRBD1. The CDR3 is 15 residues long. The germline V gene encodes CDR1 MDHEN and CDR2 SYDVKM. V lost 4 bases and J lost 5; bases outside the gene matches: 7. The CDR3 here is CASSSGGAEDQPQHF. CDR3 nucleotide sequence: TGTGCCAGCAGTTCAGGGGGCGCCGAAGATCAGCCCCAGCATTTT.

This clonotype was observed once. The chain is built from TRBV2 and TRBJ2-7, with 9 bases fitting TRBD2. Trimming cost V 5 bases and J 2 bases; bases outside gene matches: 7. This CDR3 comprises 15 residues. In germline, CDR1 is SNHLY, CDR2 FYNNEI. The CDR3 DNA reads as TGTGCCAGCAGTATCCTAGCGGGGAATACCTACGAGCAGTACTTC. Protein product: CASSILAGNTYEQYF.